The text below deals with one T cell receptor beta chain. Its target is not known. These data are taken from a study of cytomegalovirus exposure and HLA in healthy donors. Study at large: Unique TCR beta sequences numbering approximately 120 million came from about 179 million T cells in an earlier analysis. Tens of millions of unique TCR sequences came from HLA-typed donors in an early release.

This CDR3 region has 11 residues. V lost 8 bases and J lost 6, with 10 bases in between. Looked up from germline, CDR1 is MDHEN and CDR2 is SYDVKM. Study-wide results and caveats: The authors assumed roughly uniform sequencing depth across donors for presence/absence analyses. TCR beta chain V- and J-gene trimming was linked, in a later analysis, to a missense variant in DCLRE1C.

With 60 Vbeta and 13 Jbeta primers, the PCR was carried out. TCRdb's table, derived via immunoSEQ multiplex PCR, lists solely in-frame clones and lacks some. The sample has approximately 190,000 clones, around 90% seen once. Sample: PBMCs. The V and J genes are TRBV28 and TRBJ1-2; no clear D. The TCR was taken from a boy younger than 10 in good health and CMV-seronegative. CDR3 in DNA: TGTGCCAGCGTAGGAGGCCATGGCTACACCTTC. Its protein product is CASVGGHGYTF.